The entry that follows covers one T cell receptor (beta chain) sequence. The data are from a study of blood T cell repertoires in COVID-19. Study-wide background: COVID-19 samples from acute and convalescent phases originated in the United States, Italy and Spain.

Clones were sequenced by immunoSEQ multiplex PCR, and TCRdb holds only the in-frame ones, with some missing. This table holds 350,000 to 400,000 clones, about 88% found once. Germline CDR1 LNHDA, CDR2 SQIVND (reference sequence). The V segment lost 3 bases and the J segment 3 bases; nucleotides outside the gene matches: 6. This CDR3 comprises 15 residues. The chain carries TRBV19 and TRBJ1-2, with 8 bases fitting TRBD1. This clonotype was obtained from a woman aged 60-75 years with COVID-19, enrolled during active disease. Sequencing used peripheral blood. CDR3 in DNA: TGTGCCAGTAGTATCGCCACAGGGGGGTACTATGGCTACACCTTC. It translates to CASSIATGGYYGYTF.